One sample yielded the 19 T cell receptor beta chains listed below, sequenced in a study of blood T cell repertoires in COVID-19. Measured with immunoSEQ multiplex PCR; TCRdb has only the in-frame clones, and not every one. The sample has 400,000 to 450,000 clones, about 88% seen once; the top ten hold 1.5% to 1.7%. Sequencing was performed on peripheral blood. These receptor sequences come from a woman in her thirties or forties with COVID-19, enrolled during active disease.

The V gene is TRBV5-4, the J gene TRBJ2-1, with 14 positions matching TRBD2. Germline trimming cut 0 bases from V and 7 bases from J; bases unmatched to any gene: 12. The CDR3 extends over 19 amino acids. The germline V gene encodes CDR1 SGHNT and CDR2 YYREEE (reference sequence). CDR3 sequence: CASSLGLAGGPSLKNEQFF. DNA of the CDR3: TGTGCCAGCAGCTTGGGACTAGCGGGAGGGCCCTCCCTCAAGAATGAGCAGTTCTTC. The full variable domain, with the rest looked up from reference TRBV5-4 and TRBJ2-1, is ETGVTQSPTHLIKTRGQQVTLRCSSQSGHNTVSWYQQALGQGPQFIFQYYREEENGRGNFPPRFSGLQFPNYSSELNVNALELDDSALYLCASSLGLAGGPSLKNEQFFGPGTRLTVL.

Many counts were recorded for this clone. The gene calls are TRBV5-5 and TRBJ1-5, with TRBD1 matching over 8 bases. Germline trimming cut 5 bases from V and 3 bases from J; bases unmatched to any gene: 7. CDR3 length equals 15 residues. Per the germline V gene, CDR1 is SGHKS and CDR2 is YYEKEE (reference sequence). CDR3 amino acids: CASSSQGAINQPQHF. The CDR3 DNA follows: TGTGCCAGCAGTTCTCAGGGGGCGATCAATCAGCCCCAGCATTTT. The whole variable domain, remainder taken from reference TRBV5-5 and TRBJ1-5, is DAGVTQSPTHLIKTRGQQVTLRCSPISGHKSVSWYQQVLGQGPQFIFQYYEKEERGRGNFPDRFSARQFPNYSSELNVNALLLGDSALYLCASSSQGAINQPQHFGDGTRLSIL.

V gene TRBV7-8 combines with J gene TRBJ1-2, with D possibly being TRBD1 (5 bases). The CDR3 is 14 residues long. Germline lookup yields CDR1 SGHVS and CDR2 FQNEAQ. V gave up 5 bases and J gave up 6 bases, with 16 bases separating them. The CDR3 reads CASSMMGRRDGYTF. CDR3 DNA sequence: TGTGCCAGCAGCATGATGGGACGGAGGGATGGCTACACCTTC.

This clone is a singleton in its sample. The chain has TRBV27 and TRBJ2-2; D possibly corresponds to TRBD1 (6 bases). The CDR3 totals 15 residues. V was clipped by 2 bases and J by 3 bases, with 10 bases between them. CDR1 is MNHEY, CDR2 SMNVEV, per germline (reference sequence). The CDR3: CASSLATGYTGELFF. The CDR3 DNA follows: TGTGCCAGCAGTTTAGCCACAGGGTACACCGGGGAGCTGTTTTTT.

This chain uses TRBV18 with TRBJ1-1; 9 bases agree with TRBD1. From germline, CDR1 is KGHSH and CDR2 LQKENI. V lost 3 bases, J lost 5 bases, and 7 bases stayed unmatched. CDR3 length: 15 residues. CDR3 region: CASSPTQGASTEAFF. DNA of the CDR3: TGTGCCAGCTCACCTACACAGGGGGCGAGTACTGAAGCTTTCTTT.

The V gene is TRBV4-2, the J gene TRBJ2-7; TRBD1 is a possible D gene (6 bases). The CDR3 is 17 amino acids. Germline V gives CDR1 LGHNA, CDR2 YNFKEQ. V was clipped by 0 bases and J by 4 bases, with 19 bases between them. For the CDR3, the DNA is TGTGCCAGCAGCCAAGAGGGACAAAAAGGGTTCGAGTACGAGCAGTACTTC. Amino acids: CASSQEGQKGFEYEQYF.

J is TRBJ2-7 and V is TRBV27, with 9 bases aligning to TRBD1. Germline V gene lookup returns CDR1 MNHEY and CDR2 SMNVEV (reference sequence). V lost 5 bases, J lost 4 bases, and 6 bases stayed unmatched. The CDR3 length is 14 residues. CDR3 in amino acids: CASSRTGELYEQYF. In DNA, the CDR3 is TGTGCCAGCAGTCGGACAGGGGAATTGTACGAGCAGTACTTC.

The chain employs TRBV28 and TRBJ1-2, with a weak D call TRBD1 (6 bases). The germline V gene has CDR1 MDHEN and CDR2 SYDVKM. The V end was cut by 3 bases, the J end by 5 bases, with 13 bases between. This CDR3 is built from 14 residues. The chain's CDR3 is CASSFRGGWYGYTF. CDR3 in DNA: TGTGCCAGCAGTTTTCGTGGGGGCTGGTATGGCTACACCTTC.

The chain carries TRBV3-1 (or the pseudogene TRBV3-2) and TRBJ2-5, with 8 bases identical to TRBD1. Looked up from germline, CDR1 is LGHDT and CDR2 is YNNKEL (reference sequence). The CDR3 runs 14 residues. The J segment lost 5 bases and the V segment lost 4 bases, leaving 6 bases of the junction unmatched. The CDR3 bases are TGTGCCAGCAGCCTGAGACAGGGGTGGGAGACCCAGTACTTC. It codes for CASSLRQGWETQYF.

V usage is TRBV19 and J usage is TRBJ1-5; 7 nucleotides align to TRBD1. V lost 6 bases to trimming and J lost 6 bases; unmatched junction nucleotides: 17. The CDR3 length is 17 residues. Germline V gene data show CDR1 as LNHDA and CDR2 as SQIVND (reference sequence). This CDR3 reads CASSIRPTGRTSQPQHF. In nucleotides, the CDR3 is TGTGCCAGTAGCATCCGACCGACAGGGAGGACCAGTCAGCCCCAGCATTTT.

The V call is TRBV3-1 (or the pseudogene TRBV3-2), the J call TRBJ2-7, with 9 bases aligning to TRBD2. The length of the CDR3 is 15 residues. Germline V lookup: CDR1 LGHDT, CDR2 YNNKEL (reference sequence). Trimming removed 4 bases from V and 2 bases from J; junction bases left unmatched: 6. CDR3 DNA sequence: TGTGCCAGCAGCCGACCGGCGGGAGGGACCTACGAGCAGTACTTC. It yields the protein CASSRPAGGTYEQYF.

This clone was seen only once. Within the sample, other DNA sequences also encode this same CDR3. The V gene is TRBV18, the J gene TRBJ1-1; TRBD1 is a possible D gene (5 bases). V shed 4 bases and J shed 3 bases, with 9 bases lying between them. The germline V gene encodes CDR1 KGHSH and CDR2 LQKENI. This CDR3 region has 13 residues. CDR3 sequence (DNA): TGTGCCAGCTCACGAGACAGAGACACTGAAGCTTTCTTT. Translation: CASSRDRDTEAFF. The complete variable domain, with remaining parts taken from reference TRBV18 and TRBJ1-1, reads NAGVMQNPRHLVRRRGQEARLRCSPMKGHSHVYWYRQLPEEGLKFMVYLQKENIIDESGMPKERFSAEFPKEGPSILRIQQVVRGDSAAYFCASSRDRDTEAFFGQGTRLTVV.

This sequence joins TRBV6-2 or TRBV6-3 and TRBJ1-1; D gene uncertain. Germline CDR1 MNHEY, CDR2 SVGEGT. This CDR3 is 15 amino acids long. V lost 2 bases, J lost 5 bases, and 15 bases lay in between. Here the CDR3 reads CASSYIQVRKTEAFF. DNA for the CDR3: TGTGCCAGCAGTTACATCCAGGTCAGGAAGACTGAAGCTTTCTTT.

J is TRBJ2-1 and V is TRBV18; 9 bases map to TRBD1. The V gene's germline CDR1 is KGHSH and CDR2 LQKENI. Trimming took 6 bases from V and 7 from J; bases not matched to a gene: 10. The CDR3 contains 15 residues. In DNA form, the CDR3 reads TGTGCCAGCTCTCGGGACAGGGATTTGACGAATGAGCAGTTCTTC. Translated, it gives CASSRDRDLTNEQFF.

The chain employs TRBV28 and TRBJ1-1; D not certain. Germline CDR1 and CDR2: MDHEN and SYDVKM. The CDR3 sequence is 11 residues long. V was pared by 2 bases and J by 4 bases, with 2 bases between. This CDR3 reads CASSLLTEAFF. In DNA form, the CDR3 reads TGTGCCAGCAGTTTACTCACTGAAGCTTTCTTT. The variable domain in full, with the rest retrieved from reference TRBV28 and TRBJ1-1, is DVKVTQSSRYLVKRTGEKVFLECVQDMDHENMFWYRQDPGLGLRLIYFSYDVKMKEKGDIPEGYSVSREKKERFSLILESASTNQTSMYLCASSLLTEAFFGQGTRLTVV.

The chain recombines TRBV5-4 with TRBJ2-7, with TRBD2 matching 8 bases. The CDR3 has 16 amino acids. Germline trimming cut 4 bases from V and 0 bases from J; bases unmatched to any gene: 9. Germline V gene lookup returns CDR1 SGHNT and CDR2 YYREEE (reference sequence). CDR3 protein: CASSQGISGTSYEQYF. The CDR3 nucleotides read TGTGCCAGCAGCCAGGGTATTAGCGGGACCTCCTACGAGCAGTACTTC.

The chain has TRBV14 and TRBJ1-2, with 8 positions matching TRBD1. The CDR3 consists of 16 residues. With V trimmed by 4 bases and J by 4 bases, 11 bases remained unmatched. The germline V gene encodes CDR1 SGHDN and CDR2 FVKESK. The CDR3 region has the DNA TGTGCCAGCAGCCTAGGTCAGGGGGCGTACACCTATGGCTACACCTTC. It encodes CASSLGQGAYTYGYTF.

The chain couples TRBV28 to TRBJ1-2, with 8 bases that match TRBD1. The CDR3 is 12 residues long. The V and J ends lost 10 bases and 5 bases, in that order; junction bases with no gene match: 6. CDR1 and CDR2 from the germline V gene are MDHEN and SYDVKM. DNA for the CDR3: TGTGCCATCCTCGGACAGGGTTATGGCTACACCTTC. Its translation: CAILGQGYGYTF.

The V call is TRBV30, the J call TRBJ1-2; D perhaps matches TRBD1 (5 bases). Looked up from germline, CDR1 is GTSNPN and CDR2 is SVGIG (reference sequence). V gave up 4 bases and J gave up 3 bases, with 27 bases separating them. This CDR3 has 18 amino acids. The CDR3: CAWTAGRGGASSHYGYTF. The CDR3 DNA reads TGTGCCTGGACCGCCGGTAGGGGAGGGGCGTCCTCTCACTATGGCTACACCTTC.